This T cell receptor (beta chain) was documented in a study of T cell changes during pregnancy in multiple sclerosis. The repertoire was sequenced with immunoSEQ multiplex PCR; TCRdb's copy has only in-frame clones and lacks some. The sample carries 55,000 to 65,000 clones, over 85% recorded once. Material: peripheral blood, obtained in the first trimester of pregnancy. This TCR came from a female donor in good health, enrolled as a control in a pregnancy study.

The CDR3 here is CASSLQGENQHF. The DNA for the CDR3 is TGTGCCAGCAGCTTACAGGGTGAAAACCAGCATTTT. The genes are TRBV5-4 and TRBJ1-5, with D maybe TRBD1 (6 bases). Germline CDR1 SGHNT, CDR2 YYREEE (reference sequence). V was clipped by 2 bases and J by 12 bases, with 12 bases between them. This CDR3 is built from 12 residues.